This entry describes one TCR beta chain. Its cognate antigen is unknown. The data originate from a study of T cell responses to AZD1222 COVID-19 vaccine. Study-wide context: Pooling of second doses given at about 4 or about 12 weeks was done.

Findings and caveats of the study: Mapped onto spike, vaccine-associated CD4 TCRs spanned it and were dominant at 160-218 and 743-854.

The assay was immunoSEQ multiplex PCR, and TCRdb's table has in-frame clones only and misses some. The sample consists of tens of thousands of clones, about 90% of them appearing once. V lost 3 bases to trimming and J lost 6 bases, with 24 bases between them. From germline, CDR1 is SGDLS and CDR2 YYNGEE. CDR3 length: 17 amino acids. The receptor's source is an adult in good health. This chain uses TRBV9 with TRBJ1-1; D not resolved. The source material was peripheral blood, sampled on day 0 of AZD1222 vaccination. The CDR3 nucleotides read TGTGCCAGCAGCGATCCGGACGGATATCTCCCTCGGTCTGAAGCTTTCTTT. Its translation is CASSDPDGYLPRSEAFF.